The entry below describes one T cell receptor beta chain. Its antigen is currently unknown. The data stem from a study of a mutant IDH1 vaccine in newly diagnosed glioma. CDR3 length equals 16 residues. V was clipped by 2 bases and J by 6 bases; unmatched bases: 7. Germline CDR1 SGHRS, CDR2 YFSETQ. Clones were read by immunoSEQ multiplex PCR, and TCRdb kept only the in-frame ones, dropping some. The repertoire holds 75,000 to 95,000 clones, with under 90% as singletons. Time point denoted: week 47, end of study. Vaccine doses each comprised 300 ug of mutant IDH1 20-mer peptide, with topical imiquimod. Each donor presented with a new WHO grade 3 or 4 astrocytoma that tested IDH1-mutant and showed ATRX loss.

V gene TRBV5-1 combines with J gene TRBJ2-2, with TRBD2 identical over 10 bases. Source: PBMCs, taken from a glioma patient whose treatment included an IDH1 peptide vaccine. The origin of this receptor is a woman in her forties or fifties with glioma. CDR3 sequence reads: CASSFGAGGPSGELFF. In nucleotides, the CDR3 is TGCGCCAGCAGCTTTGGAGCGGGAGGGCCCTCCGGGGAGCTGTTTTTT.